This TCR beta chain was observed in a study of T cells in Graves' hyperthyroidism and ophthalmopathy. Reasons for excluding patients were uncontrolled infection, other autoimmune disease, pregnancy or lactation. 9.5 to 10 ml fresh peripheral blood yielded the PBMCs. The CDR3 has 14 amino acids. V shed 7 bases and J shed 0 bases, with 10 bases lying between them. Germline CDR1 reads LNHDA; CDR2 reads SQIVND (reference sequence). The investigators amplified TCR beta CDR3 regions from RNA transcripts. Primed by the HTBI set, a first-round RT-PCR was run on the TCR CDR3. TCRdb reprocessed the multiplex PCR reads with MiXCR, giving one entry per CDR3 protein. The sample contains hundreds of thousands of distinct CDR3 sequences, around 20% of which appear only once.

Sequencing input: blood. The sequence derives from a woman aged 45-65 years with Graves' hyperthyroidism that later progressed to Graves' ophthalmopathy. J is TRBJ1-5 and V is TRBV19, with unresolved D. The CDR3 region has the DNA TGTGCCAGTAAATCTACAGCTAGCAATCAGCCCCAGCATTTT. It is translated as CASKSTASNQPQHF.